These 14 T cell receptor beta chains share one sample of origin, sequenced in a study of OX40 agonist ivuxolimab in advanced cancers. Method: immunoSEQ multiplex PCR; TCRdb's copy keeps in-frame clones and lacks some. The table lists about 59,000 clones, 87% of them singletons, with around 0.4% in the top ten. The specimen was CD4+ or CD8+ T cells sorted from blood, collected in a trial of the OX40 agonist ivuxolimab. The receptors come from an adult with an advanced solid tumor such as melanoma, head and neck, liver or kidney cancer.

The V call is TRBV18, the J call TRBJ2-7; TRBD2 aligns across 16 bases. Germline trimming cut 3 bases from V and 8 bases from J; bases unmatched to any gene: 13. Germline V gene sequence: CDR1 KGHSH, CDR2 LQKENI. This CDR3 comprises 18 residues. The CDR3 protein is CASSPGQGLAGGPRKQYF. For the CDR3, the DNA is TGTGCCAGCTCACCGGGACAGGGACTAGCGGGAGGGCCTCGGAAGCAGTACTTC. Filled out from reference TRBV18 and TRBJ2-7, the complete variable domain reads NAGVMQNPRHLVRRRGQEARLRCSPMKGHSHVYWYRQLPEEGLKFMVYLQKENIIDESGMPKERFSAEFPKEGPSILRIQQVVRGDSAAYFCASSPGQGLAGGPRKQYFGPGTRLTVT.

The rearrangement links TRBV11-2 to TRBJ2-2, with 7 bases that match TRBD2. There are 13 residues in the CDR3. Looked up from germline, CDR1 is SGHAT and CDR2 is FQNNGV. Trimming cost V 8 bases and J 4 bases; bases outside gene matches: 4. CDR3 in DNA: TGTGCCAGCCTAGCGGTTGTCACCGGGGAGCTGTTTTTT. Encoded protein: CASLAVVTGELFF.

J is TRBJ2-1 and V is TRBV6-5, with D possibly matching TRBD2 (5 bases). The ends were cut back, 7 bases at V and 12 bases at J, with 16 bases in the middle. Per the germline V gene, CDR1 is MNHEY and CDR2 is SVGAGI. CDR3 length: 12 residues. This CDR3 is CASTWTPDLQFF. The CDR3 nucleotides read TGTGCCAGCACCTGGACTCCCGATTTGCAGTTCTTC.

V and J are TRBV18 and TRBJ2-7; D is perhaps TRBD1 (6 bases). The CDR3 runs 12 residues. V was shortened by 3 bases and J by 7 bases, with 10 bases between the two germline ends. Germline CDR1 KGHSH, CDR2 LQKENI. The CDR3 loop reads CASSPPGVEQYF. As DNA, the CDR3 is TGTGCCAGCTCACCCCCAGGGGTAGAGCAGTACTTC.

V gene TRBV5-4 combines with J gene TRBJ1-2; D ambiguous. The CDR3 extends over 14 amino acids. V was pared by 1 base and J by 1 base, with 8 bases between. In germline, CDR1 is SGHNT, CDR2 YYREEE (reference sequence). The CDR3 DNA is TGTGCCAGCAGCTTGTACACACTTAACTATGGCTACACCTTC. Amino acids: CASSLYTLNYGYTF.

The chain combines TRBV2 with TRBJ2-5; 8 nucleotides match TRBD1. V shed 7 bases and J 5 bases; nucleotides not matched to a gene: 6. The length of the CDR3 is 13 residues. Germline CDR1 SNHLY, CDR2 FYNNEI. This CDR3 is CASTGTGFETQYF. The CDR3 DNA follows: TGTGCCAGCACCGGGACAGGATTCGAGACCCAGTACTTC.

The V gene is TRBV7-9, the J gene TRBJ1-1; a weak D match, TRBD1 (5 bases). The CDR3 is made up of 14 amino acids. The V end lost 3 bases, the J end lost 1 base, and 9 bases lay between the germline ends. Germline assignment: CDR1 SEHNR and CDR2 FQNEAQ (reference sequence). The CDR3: CASSFGHQNTEAFF. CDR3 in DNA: TGTGCCAGCAGCTTTGGACACCAGAACACTGAAGCTTTCTTT.

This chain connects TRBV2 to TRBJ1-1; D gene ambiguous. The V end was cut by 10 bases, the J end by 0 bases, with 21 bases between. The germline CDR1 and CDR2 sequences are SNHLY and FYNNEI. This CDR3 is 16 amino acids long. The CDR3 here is CAKGRTGSLMNTEAFF. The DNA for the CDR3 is TGTGCCAAAGGGCGGACGGGGAGTTTGATGAACACTGAAGCTTTCTTT.

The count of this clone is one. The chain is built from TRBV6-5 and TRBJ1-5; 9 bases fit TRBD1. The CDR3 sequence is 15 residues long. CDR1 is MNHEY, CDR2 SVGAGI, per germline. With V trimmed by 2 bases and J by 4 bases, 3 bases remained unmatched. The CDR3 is CASSYGGQGNQPQHF. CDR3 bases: TGTGCCAGCAGTTACGGCGGACAGGGGAATCAGCCCCAGCATTTT.

Here the CDR3 reads CASSLDVPGYNSPLHF. CDR3 DNA sequence: TGTGCCAGCAGCTTAGACGTCCCCGGGTATAATTCACCCCTCCACTTT. The chain carries TRBV7-6 and TRBJ1-6; D not resolved. The V end lost 1 base, the J end lost 4 bases, and 11 bases lay between the germline ends. This CDR3 contains 16 residues. CDR1 SGHVS and CDR2 FNYEAQ come from the germline V gene. Drawing the rest from reference TRBV7-6 and TRBJ1-6, the complete variable domain is GAGVSQSPRYKVTKRGQDVALRCDPISGHVSLYWYRQALGQGPEFLTYFNYEAQQDKSGLPNDRFSAERPEGSISTLTIQRTEQRDSAMYRCASSLDVPGYNSPLHFGNGTRLTVT.

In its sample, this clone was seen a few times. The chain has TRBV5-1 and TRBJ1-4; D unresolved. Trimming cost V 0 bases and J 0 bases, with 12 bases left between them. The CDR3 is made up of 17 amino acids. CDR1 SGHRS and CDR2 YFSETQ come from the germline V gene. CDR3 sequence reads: CASSLAPLTATNEKLFF. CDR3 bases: TGCGCCAGCAGCTTGGCGCCTTTGACCGCAACTAATGAAAAACTGTTTTTT. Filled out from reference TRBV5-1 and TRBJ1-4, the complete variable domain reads KAGVTQTPRYLIKTRGQQVTLSCSPISGHRSVSWYQQTPGQGLQFLFEYFSETQRNKGNFPGRFSGRQFSNSRSEMNVSTLELGDSALYLCASSLAPLTATNEKLFFGSGTQLSVL.

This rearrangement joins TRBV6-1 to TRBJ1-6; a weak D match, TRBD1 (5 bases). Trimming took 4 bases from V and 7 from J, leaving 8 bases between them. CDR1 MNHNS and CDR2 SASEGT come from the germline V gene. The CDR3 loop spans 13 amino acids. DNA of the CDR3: TGTGCCAGCAGTGCTCGGACAAATTCACCCCTCCACTTT. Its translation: CASSARTNSPLHF.

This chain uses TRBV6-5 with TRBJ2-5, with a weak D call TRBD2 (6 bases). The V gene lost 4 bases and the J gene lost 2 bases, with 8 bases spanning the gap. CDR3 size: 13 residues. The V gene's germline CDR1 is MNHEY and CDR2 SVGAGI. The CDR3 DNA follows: TGTGCCAGCAGTTTGACTAGACAAGAGACCCAGTACTTC. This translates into CASSLTRQETQYF.

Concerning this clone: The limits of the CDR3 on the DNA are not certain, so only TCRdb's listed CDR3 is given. The CDR3 spells CASSSLFTSSTSREQYF. The V call is TRBV7-6, the J call TRBJ2-7; no check of the table's D call, TRBD2, against the DNA was made. The CDR3 adds up to 17 amino acids, both ends counted. Per the germline V gene, CDR1 is SGHVS and CDR2 is FNYEAQ.